A single sample gave rise to the 14 T cell receptor beta chains below, sequenced in a study of T cells in Graves' hyperthyroidism and ophthalmopathy. TCR beta CDR3 regions were amplified from RNA transcripts. HTBI primers were used for first-round RT-PCR of the TCR CDR3. TCRdb reprocessed the multiplex PCR reads via MiXCR and lists one record per CDR3 protein. Of 550,000 to 700,000 distinct CDR3 sequences listed, about 15% were seen once; the top ten hold 4% to 5.5%. The sample consisted of blood. The receptors come from a woman between 40 and 55 years old with Graves' ophthalmopathy.

As to this clonotype: No conserved phenylalanine or tryptophan ends this CDR3, so it is likely a read error. This chain links TRBV12-3 or TRBV12-4 with TRBJ2-5; TRBD1 matches at 8 bases. The CDR3 covers 14 residues. With V trimmed by 4 bases and J by 4 bases, 5 bases remained unmatched. DNA of the CDR3: TGTGCCAGCAGTTCTGGACAGGGACGAGAGACCCAGTACTAC. The encoded protein is CASSSGQGRETQYY.

This clonotype was picked up many times. The rearrangement links TRBV14 to TRBJ1-2; 7 nucleotides agree with TRBD1. V dropped 8 bases and J dropped 4; count of bases not matched to a gene: 7. In germline, CDR1 is SGHDN, CDR2 FVKESK. The CDR3 extends over 13 amino acids. CDR3 protein: CASRGGGAYGYTF. CDR3 nucleotides: TGTGCCAGCCGAGGAGGGGGCGCCTATGGCTACACCTTC.

This clonotype was observed many times. The chain is built from TRBV10-3 and TRBJ2-7; D gene unclear. The CDR3 runs 14 residues. Deletions cut 0 bases from V and 1 base from J, with 7 bases between. Germline V CDR1 and CDR2: ENHRY, SYGVKD. The CDR3 sequence: CAISESTASYEQYF. CDR3 bases: TGTGCCATCAGTGAGTCAACGGCGTCCTACGAGCAGTACTTC.

The sample holds a few counts of this clonotype. This sequence joins TRBV12-3 or TRBV12-4 and TRBJ1-2; D might be TRBD1 (6 bases). The CDR3 is 16 residues long. Trimming removed 3 bases from V and 6 bases from J, with 20 bases in between. This CDR3 reads CASSLGAGARVDGYTF. CDR3 sequence (DNA): TGTGCCAGCAGTTTGGGGGCAGGGGCACGGGTGGATGGCTACACCTTC.

This clonotype occurred a few times. This chain connects TRBV7-4 to TRBJ2-7; no reliable D call. The CDR3 runs 14 residues. V was cut by 4 bases and J by 4 bases, with 14 bases left in between. CDR1 and CDR2 (germline): SGHVT, SQSDAQ. CDR3: CASSSQSSRYEQYF. The CDR3 DNA sequence: TGTGCCAGCAGCTCGCAGTCGTCTCGGTACGAGCAGTACTTC.

This clonotype showed up many times. The gene calls are TRBV6-5 and TRBJ1-5; 8 bases match TRBD1. In germline, CDR1 is MNHEY, CDR2 SVGAGI. The CDR3 runs to 14 residues. The trim removed 4 bases at V and 7 bases at J, leaving 6 bases unmatched. This chain's CDR3 is CASSLDRDGQPQHF. As DNA, the CDR3 is TGTGCCAGCAGTTTGGACAGGGATGGGCAGCCCCAGCATTTT.

This clonotype has a count of ten or more. The rearrangement joins TRBV6-1 to TRBJ1-3; D possibly corresponds to TRBD1 (5 bases). In germline, CDR1 is MNHNS, CDR2 SASEGT. V dropped 7 bases and J dropped 0 bases, with 13 bases sitting between them. This CDR3 region has 15 residues. CDR3: CASILTADSGNTIYF. CDR3 nucleotides: TGTGCCAGCATCCTGACAGCCGACTCTGGAAACACCATATATTTT.

This clonotype was found many times. The V gene is TRBV5-1, the J gene TRBJ1-2; 10 nucleotides line up with TRBD1. This CDR3 region has 16 residues. With 3 bases clipped from V and 7 bases from J, the junction kept 12 bases outside the gene matches. The germline V gene has CDR1 SGHRS and CDR2 YFSETQ. This chain's CDR3 is CASSYDRGRVEVGYTF. CDR3 DNA sequence: TGCGCCAGCAGCTACGACAGGGGGCGCGTCGAGGTTGGCTACACCTTC.

This clonotype was observed a few times. V and J are TRBV4-1 and TRBJ2-7; D is undetermined. CDR3 length equals 14 residues. V lost 2 bases and J lost 6, with 14 bases in between. Germline V gene lookup returns CDR1 MGHRA and CDR2 YSYEKL. DNA for the CDR3: TGCGCCAGCAGCCAAACCGACTTCCCTGGCGAGCAGTACTTC. This encodes CASSQTDFPGEQYF.

The table lists this clonotype with many counts. J is TRBJ1-1 and V is TRBV19; 8 nucleotides align to TRBD1. Germline loops: CDR1 LNHDA, CDR2 SQIVND (reference sequence). The CDR3 loop spans 17 amino acids. The V gene end was trimmed by 4 bases and the J gene end by 0 bases; junction bases not matched to a gene: 10. CDR3 region: CASSRGTGEIMNTEAFF. The CDR3 DNA reads as TGTGCCAGTAGTAGGGGGACAGGCGAGATCATGAACACTGAAGCTTTCTTT.

There are many counts of this clonotype. This chain uses TRBV12-3 or TRBV12-4 with TRBJ1-1; TRBD1 matches at 9 bases. With V trimmed by 8 bases and J by 5 bases, 9 bases remained unmatched. The CDR3 has 14 residues. CDR3 protein: CASVWGDRDTEAFF. The CDR3, as DNA: TGTGCCAGCGTCTGGGGGGACAGGGATACTGAAGCTTTCTTT.

This clonotype was detected ten times or more. CDR3 amino acids: CSARADVNTEAFF. In DNA, the CDR3 is TGCAGTGCTAGGGCAGATGTGAACACTGAAGCTTTCTTT. This chain joins TRBV20-1 and TRBJ1-1; D gene uncertain. This CDR3 is 13 amino acids long. CDR1 DFQATT and CDR2 SNEGSKA come from the germline V gene (reference sequence). V dropped 3 bases and J dropped 0 bases, with 8 bases sitting between them.

The chain couples TRBV6-1 to TRBJ2-7, with a tentative D call TRBD2 (6 bases). This CDR3 region has 15 residues. Per germline, CDR1 MNHNS and CDR2 SASEGT. V gave up 2 bases and J gave up 3 bases, with 14 bases separating them. CDR3 amino acids: CASSERGTDLYEQYF. The CDR3, as DNA: TGTGCCAGCAGTGAACGGGGGACGGACCTCTACGAGCAGTACTTC.

At least ten counts were recorded for this clonotype. The rearrangement links TRBV6-5 to TRBJ2-7; 7 nucleotides agree with TRBD1. Germline V lookup: CDR1 MNHEY, CDR2 SVGAGI. The V gene end was trimmed by 5 bases and the J gene end by 4 bases; junction bases not matched to a gene: 8. The CDR3 totals 14 residues. The CDR3 region is CASSTTGVQYEQYF. The CDR3 DNA reads TGTGCCAGCAGTACCACAGGGGTGCAATACGAGCAGTACTTC.